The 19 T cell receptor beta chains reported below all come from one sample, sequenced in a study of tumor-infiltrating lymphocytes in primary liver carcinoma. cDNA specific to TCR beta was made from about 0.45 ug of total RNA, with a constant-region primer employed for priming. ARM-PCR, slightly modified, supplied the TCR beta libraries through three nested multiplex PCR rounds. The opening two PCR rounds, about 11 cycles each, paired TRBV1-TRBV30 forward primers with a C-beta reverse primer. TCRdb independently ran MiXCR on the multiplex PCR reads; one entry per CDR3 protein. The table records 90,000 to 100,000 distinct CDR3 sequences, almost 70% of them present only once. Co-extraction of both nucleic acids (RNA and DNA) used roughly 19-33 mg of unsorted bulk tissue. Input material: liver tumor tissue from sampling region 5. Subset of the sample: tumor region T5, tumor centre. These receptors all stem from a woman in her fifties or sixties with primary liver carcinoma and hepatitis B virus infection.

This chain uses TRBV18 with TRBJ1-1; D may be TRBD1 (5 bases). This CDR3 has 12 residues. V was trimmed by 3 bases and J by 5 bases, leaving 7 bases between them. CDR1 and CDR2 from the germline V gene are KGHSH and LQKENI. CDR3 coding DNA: TGTGCCAGCTCACCGGGGCGGACTGAAGCTTTCTTT. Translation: CASSPGRTEAFF.

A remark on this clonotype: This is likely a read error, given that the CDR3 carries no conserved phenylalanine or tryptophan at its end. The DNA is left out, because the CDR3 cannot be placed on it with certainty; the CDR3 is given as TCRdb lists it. The CDR3 spells CASSFLGASGNEHYS. This chain uses TRBV5-1 with TRBJ2-7; the DNA was not compared with TRBD1, the D call given in the table. The CDR3 has 15 residues if both end residues are counted. Germline V gene sequence: CDR1 SGHRS, CDR2 YFSETQ.

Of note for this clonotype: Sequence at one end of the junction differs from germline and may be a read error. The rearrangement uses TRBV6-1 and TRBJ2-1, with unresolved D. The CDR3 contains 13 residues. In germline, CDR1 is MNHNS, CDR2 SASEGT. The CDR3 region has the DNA TGTGCCAGGAGTGAAGTGGATTACAATGAACAGTTCTTC. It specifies CARSEVDYNEQFF.

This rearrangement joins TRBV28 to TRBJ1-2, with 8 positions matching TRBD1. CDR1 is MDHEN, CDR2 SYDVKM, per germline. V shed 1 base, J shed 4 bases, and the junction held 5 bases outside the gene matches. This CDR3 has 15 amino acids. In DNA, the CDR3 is TGTGCCAGCAGTTTATTGCAGGGGGCGATCTATGGCTACACCTTC. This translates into CASSLLQGAIYGYTF.

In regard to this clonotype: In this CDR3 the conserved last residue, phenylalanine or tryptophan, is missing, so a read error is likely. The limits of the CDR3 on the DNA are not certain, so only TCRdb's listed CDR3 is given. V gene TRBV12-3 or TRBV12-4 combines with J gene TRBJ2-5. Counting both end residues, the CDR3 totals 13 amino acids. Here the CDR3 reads CASSSGAQETKYL.

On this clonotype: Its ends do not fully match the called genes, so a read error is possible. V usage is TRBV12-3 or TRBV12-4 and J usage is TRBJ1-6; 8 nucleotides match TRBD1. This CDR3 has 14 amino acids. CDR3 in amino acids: CVSSLTGGGSPLHF. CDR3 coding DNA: TGTGTCAGCAGCCTTACAGGGGGAGGTTCACCCCTCCACTTT.

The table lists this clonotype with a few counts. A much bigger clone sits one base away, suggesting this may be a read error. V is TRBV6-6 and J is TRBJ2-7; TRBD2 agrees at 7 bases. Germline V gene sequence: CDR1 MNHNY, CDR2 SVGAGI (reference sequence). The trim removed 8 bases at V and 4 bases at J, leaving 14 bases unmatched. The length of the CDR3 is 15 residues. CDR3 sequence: CASSLDGGGKYEQYF. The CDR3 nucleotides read TGTGCCAGCTCCCTGGACGGGGGAGGGAAGTACGAGCAGTACTTC.

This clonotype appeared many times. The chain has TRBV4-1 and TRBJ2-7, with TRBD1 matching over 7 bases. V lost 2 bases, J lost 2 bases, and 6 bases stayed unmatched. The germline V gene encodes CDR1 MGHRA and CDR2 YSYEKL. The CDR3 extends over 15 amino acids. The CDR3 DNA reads TGCGCCAGCAGCCAAACCATGGGACAGACCTACGAGCAGTACTTC. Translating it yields CASSQTMGQTYEQYF.

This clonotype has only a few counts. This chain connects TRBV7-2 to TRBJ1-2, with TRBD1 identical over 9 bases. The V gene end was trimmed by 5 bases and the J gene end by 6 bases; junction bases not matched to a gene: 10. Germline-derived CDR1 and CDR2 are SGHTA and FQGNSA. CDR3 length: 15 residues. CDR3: CASSAQGAGSNGYTF. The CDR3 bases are TGTGCCAGCAGCGCACAGGGGGCGGGTTCCAATGGCTACACCTTC.

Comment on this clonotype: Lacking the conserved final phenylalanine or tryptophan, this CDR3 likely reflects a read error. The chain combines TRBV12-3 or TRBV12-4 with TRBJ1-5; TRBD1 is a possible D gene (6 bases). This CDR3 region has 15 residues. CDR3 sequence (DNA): TGTGCCGGCAGTCCGACAGGCAATAGCAATCAGCCCCAGCATCTT. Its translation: CAGSPTGNSNQPQHL.

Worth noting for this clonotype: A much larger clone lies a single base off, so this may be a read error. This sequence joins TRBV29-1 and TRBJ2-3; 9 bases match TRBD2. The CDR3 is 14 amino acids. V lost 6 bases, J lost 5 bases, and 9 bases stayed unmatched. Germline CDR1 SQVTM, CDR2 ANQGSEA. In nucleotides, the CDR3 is TGCAGCGTCAGTAGCGGGAGAAGTAGAGATACGCAGTATTTT. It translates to CSVSSGRSRDTQYF.

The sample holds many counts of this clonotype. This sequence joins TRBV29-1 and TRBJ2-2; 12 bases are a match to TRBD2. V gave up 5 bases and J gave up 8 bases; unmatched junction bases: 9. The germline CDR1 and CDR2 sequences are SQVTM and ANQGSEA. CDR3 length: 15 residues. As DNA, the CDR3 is TGCAGCGTTATACCTAGCGGGAGGGCCTCTGGGGAGCTGTTTTTT. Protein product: CSVIPSGRASGELFF.

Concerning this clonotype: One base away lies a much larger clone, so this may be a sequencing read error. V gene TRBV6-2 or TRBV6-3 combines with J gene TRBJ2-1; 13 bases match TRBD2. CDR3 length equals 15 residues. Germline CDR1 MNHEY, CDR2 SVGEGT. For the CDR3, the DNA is TGTCCCAGCAGTCCAACTAGCGGGAGGGCCGCTGAGCAGTTCTTC. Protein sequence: CPSSPTSGRAAEQFF.

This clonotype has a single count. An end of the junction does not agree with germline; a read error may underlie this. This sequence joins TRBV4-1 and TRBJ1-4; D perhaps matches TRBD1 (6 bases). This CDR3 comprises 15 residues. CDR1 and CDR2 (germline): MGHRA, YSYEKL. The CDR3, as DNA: TGCACCAGCAGCCCCGACAGGATAAAGAATGAAAAACTGTCTTTT. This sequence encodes CTSSPDRIKNEKLSF.

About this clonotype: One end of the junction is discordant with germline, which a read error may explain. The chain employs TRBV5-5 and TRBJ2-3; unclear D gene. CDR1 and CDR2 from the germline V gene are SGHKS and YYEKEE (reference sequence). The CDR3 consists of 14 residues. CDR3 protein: CGSTPDGPTDTQYF. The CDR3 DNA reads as TGTGGCAGCACTCCGGACGGTCCCACAGATACGCAGTATTTT.

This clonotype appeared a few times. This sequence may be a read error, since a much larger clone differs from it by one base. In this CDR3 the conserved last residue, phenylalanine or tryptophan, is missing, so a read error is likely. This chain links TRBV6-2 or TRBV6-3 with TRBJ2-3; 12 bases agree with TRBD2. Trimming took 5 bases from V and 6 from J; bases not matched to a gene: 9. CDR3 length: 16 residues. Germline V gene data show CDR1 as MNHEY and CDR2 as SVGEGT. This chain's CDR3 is CASSTETSGRFDTQYL. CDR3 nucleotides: TGTGCCAGCAGTACGGAAACTAGCGGGAGGTTCGATACGCAGTATTTA.

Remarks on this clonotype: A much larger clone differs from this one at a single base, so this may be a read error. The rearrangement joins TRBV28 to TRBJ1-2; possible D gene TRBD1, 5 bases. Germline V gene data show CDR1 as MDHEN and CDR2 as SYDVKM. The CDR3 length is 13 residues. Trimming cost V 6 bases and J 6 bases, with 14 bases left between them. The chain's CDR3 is CASRSGRNNGYTF. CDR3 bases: TGTGCCAGCAGGTCAGGGAGGAACAATGGCTACACCTTC.

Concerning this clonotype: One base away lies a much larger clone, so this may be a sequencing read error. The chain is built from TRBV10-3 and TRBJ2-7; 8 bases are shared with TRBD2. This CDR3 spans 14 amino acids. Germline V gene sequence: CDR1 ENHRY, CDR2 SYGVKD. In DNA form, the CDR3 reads TGTGTCATCAGTGACTCAGGACTAGCCACCGAGCAGTACTTC. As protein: CVISDSGLATEQYF.

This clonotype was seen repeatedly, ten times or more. CDR3 DNA sequence: TGTGCCAGCAGTATTTCCGGGGCCAAACTGTACTACGAGCAGTACTTC. Its translation is CASSISGAKLYYEQYF. The V and J genes are TRBV6-5 and TRBJ2-7; D is perhaps TRBD1 or TRBD2 (5 bases each). Germline-derived CDR1 and CDR2 are MNHEY and SVGAGI. V was cut by 5 bases and J by 3 bases, with 20 bases left in between. The CDR3 spans 16 residues.